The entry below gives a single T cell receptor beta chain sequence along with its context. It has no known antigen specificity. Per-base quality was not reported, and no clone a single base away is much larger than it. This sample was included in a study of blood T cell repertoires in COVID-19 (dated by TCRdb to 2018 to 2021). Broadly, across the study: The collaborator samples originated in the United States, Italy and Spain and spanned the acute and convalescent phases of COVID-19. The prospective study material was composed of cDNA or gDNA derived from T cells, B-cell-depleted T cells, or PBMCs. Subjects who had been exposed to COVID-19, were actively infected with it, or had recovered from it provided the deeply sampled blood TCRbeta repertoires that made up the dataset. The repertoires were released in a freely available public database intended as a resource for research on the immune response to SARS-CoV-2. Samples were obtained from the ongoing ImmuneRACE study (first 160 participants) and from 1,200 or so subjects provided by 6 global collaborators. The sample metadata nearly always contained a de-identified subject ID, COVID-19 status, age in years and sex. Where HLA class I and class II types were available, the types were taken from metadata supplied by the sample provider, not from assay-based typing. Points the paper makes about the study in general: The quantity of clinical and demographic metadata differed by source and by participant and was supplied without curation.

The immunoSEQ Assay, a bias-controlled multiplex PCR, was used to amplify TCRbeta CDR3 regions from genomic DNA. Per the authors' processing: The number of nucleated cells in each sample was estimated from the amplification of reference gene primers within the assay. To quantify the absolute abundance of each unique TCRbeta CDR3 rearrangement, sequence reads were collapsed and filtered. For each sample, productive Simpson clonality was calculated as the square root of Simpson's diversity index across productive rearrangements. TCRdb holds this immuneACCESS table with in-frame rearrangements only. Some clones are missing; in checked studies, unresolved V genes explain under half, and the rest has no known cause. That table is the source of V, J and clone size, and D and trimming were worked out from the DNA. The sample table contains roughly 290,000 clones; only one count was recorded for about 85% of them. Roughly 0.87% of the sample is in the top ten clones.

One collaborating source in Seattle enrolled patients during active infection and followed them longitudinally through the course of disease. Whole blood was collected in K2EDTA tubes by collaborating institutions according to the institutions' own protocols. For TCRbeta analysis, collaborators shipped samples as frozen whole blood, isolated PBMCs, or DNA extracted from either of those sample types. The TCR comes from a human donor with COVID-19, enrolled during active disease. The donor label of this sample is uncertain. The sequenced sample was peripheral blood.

The CDR3 in this case is CASSGTGTYEQYF. Here is the DNA: TGTGCCAGCAGTGGGACAGGGACCTACGAGCAGTACTTC. This chain is built from TRBV28 and TRBJ2-7, with 9 central nucleotides matching TRBD1. The junction shows trimming of 5 bases on V and 2 bases on J, and the gene matches do not reach 1 base of it. The germline V gene supplies CDR1 MDHEN and CDR2 SYDVKM. The CDR3 runs 13 residues from the cysteine to the phenylalanine. Only the CDR3 DNA stays, 39 bases, in frame from base 1.